This TCR beta chain was sequenced during a study of T-cell reconstitution after alpha-beta-depleted transplantation in children (dated by TCRdb to about 2016). For the wider study: The study quantitatively tracked T-cell immune reconstitution after TCRalphabeta/CD19-depleted allogeneic hematopoietic cell transplantation in children using TCR repertoire profiling. Results and caveats for the whole study, not just this receptor: The frequencies of hyperexpanded clones fell over the following months, and after one year, T-cell counts and TCRbeta diversity were mostly attributed to newly produced T cells. In some patients, the high TCRbeta diversity seen at day 60 was put down to recipient T cells and intrathymic progenitors that had survived conditioning. The apparently early recovery of alphabetaT-cell counts about two months after transplant reportedly depended on only several hundred rapidly expanded clones that came from non-depleted graft cells.

A remark on this clonotype: The target of this receptor is not known. No clone much larger than this one lies a single base away; base qualities are absent.

In light of the paper, this sample's treatment or condition label describes: allogeneic hematopoietic cell transplantation with graft depleted of TCRalphabeta T cells and CD19 B cells. TCRalphabeta/CD19-depleted allogeneic hematopoietic cell grafts were given to the transplant recipients, all of whom were children. Libraries were prepared through PCR. Sequencing was performed on an Illumina HiSeq 2500. To normalize quantification of the TCRbeta repertoire, the TCR libraries were built with molecular barcoding that relied on unique molecular identifiers. TCRdb trimmed public reads at Q25 via fastp, called clones via MiXCR and kept in-frame beta chains. Rows with a matching CDR3 protein are joined into one entry that keeps the most common DNA and genes. Across this sample there are about 980,000 distinct CDR3 sequences, with about 26% seen only once. Together, the top ten hold under 30% of the sample.

The CDR3 spans 13 residues, from the cysteine through the phenylalanine. Just the 39-base CDR3 DNA is kept, in frame starting at base 1. CDR1 SNHLY and CDR2 FYNNEI are derived from the germline V gene. Cut back by 8 bases and 0 bases, the V and J ends lie 11 bases apart. This TCR was recovered from a boy in the first two years of life who had a stem cell transplant for SCID, so the T cells may come from the graft donor. In this chain, TRBV2 is recombined with TRBJ2-7, with the D gene not clear enough to name. Here the sequenced sample was PBMCs, mostly from graft donor cells, taken 360 days after TCRalphabeta/CD19-depleted stem cell transplant. The sequenced DNA: TGTGCCAGCTTGGGCAGGAGCTCCTACGAGCAGTACTTC. Its protein reads: CASLGRSSYEQYF.